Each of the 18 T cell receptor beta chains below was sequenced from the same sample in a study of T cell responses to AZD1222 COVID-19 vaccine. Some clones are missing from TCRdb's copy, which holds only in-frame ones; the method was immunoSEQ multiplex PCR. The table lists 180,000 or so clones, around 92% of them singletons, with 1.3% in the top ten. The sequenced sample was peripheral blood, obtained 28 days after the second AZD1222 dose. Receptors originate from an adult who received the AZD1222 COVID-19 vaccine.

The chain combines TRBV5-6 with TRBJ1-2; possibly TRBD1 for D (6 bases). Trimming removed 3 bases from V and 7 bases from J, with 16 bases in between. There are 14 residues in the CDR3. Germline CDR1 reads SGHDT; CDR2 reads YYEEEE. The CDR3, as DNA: TGTGCCAGCAGCTGGAGTTTGGGGGCAGGTGGCTACACCTTC. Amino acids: CASSWSLGAGGYTF.

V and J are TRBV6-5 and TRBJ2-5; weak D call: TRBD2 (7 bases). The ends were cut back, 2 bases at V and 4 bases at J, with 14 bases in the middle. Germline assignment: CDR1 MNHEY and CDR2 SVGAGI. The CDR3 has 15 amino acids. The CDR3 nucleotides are TGTGCCAGCAGTTACATGGGGGGGCTGAGAGAGACCCAGTACTTC. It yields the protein CASSYMGGLRETQYF.

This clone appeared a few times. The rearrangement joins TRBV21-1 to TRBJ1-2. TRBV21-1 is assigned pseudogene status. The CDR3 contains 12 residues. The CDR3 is CASSNEDYGYTF. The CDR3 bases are TGTGCCAGCAGCAATGAGGACTATGGCTACACCTTC.

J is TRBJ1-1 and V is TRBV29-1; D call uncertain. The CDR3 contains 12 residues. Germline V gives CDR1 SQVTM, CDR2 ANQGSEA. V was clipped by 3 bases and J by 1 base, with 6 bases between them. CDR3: CSVDRSNTEAFF. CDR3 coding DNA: TGCAGCGTTGATCGTTCGAACACTGAAGCTTTCTTT.

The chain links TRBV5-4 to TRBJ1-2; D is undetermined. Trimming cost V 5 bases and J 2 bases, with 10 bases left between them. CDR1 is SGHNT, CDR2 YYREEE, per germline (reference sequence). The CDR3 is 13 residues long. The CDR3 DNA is TGTGCCAGCAGGTATTCGGGCAACTATGGCTACACCTTC. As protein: CASRYSGNYGYTF.

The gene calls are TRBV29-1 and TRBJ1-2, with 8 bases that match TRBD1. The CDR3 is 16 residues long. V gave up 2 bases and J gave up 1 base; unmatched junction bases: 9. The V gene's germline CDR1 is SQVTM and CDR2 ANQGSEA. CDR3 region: CSVESFRGPHNYGYTF. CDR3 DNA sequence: TGCAGCGTTGAATCGTTCAGGGGGCCGCATAACTATGGCTACACCTTC.

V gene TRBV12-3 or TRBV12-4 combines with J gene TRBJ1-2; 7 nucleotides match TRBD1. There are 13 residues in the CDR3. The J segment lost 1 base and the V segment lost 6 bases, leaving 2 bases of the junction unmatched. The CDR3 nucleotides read TGTGCCAGCAGACAGGGGTTTAACTATGGCTACACCTTC. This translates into CASRQGFNYGYTF.

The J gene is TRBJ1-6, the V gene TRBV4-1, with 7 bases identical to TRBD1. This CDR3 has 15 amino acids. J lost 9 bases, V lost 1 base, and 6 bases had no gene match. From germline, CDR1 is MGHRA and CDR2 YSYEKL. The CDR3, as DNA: TGCGCCAGCAGCCAAGGGACAGGAGGAAGTTCACCCCTCCACTTT. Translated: CASSQGTGGSSPLHF.

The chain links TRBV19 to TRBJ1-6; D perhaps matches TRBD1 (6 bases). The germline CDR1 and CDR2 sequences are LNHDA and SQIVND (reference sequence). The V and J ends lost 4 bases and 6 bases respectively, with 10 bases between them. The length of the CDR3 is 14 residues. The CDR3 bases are TGTGCCAGTAGTACGGACAGTGCTAATTCACCCCTCCACTTT. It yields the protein CASSTDSANSPLHF. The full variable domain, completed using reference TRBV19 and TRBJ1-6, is DGGITQSPKYLFRKEGQNVTLSCEQNLNHDAMYWYRQDPGQGLRLIYYSQIVNDFQKGDIAEGYSVSREKKESFPLTVTSAQKNPTAFYLCASSTDSANSPLHFGNGTRLTVT.

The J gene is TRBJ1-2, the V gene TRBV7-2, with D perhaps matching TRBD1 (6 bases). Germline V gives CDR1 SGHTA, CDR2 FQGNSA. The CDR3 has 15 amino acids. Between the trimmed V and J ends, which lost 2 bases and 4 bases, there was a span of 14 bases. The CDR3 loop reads CASSLLQGPAYGYTF. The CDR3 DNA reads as TGTGCCAGCAGCTTACTTCAGGGGCCGGCCTATGGCTACACCTTC.

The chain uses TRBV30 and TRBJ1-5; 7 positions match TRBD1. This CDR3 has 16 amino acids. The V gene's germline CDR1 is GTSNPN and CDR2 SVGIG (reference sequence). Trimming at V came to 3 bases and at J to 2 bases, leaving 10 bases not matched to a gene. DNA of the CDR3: TGTGCCTGGAGGGCGAGGGGGCTCGAAGGCAATCAGCCCCAGCATTTT. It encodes CAWRARGLEGNQPQHF.

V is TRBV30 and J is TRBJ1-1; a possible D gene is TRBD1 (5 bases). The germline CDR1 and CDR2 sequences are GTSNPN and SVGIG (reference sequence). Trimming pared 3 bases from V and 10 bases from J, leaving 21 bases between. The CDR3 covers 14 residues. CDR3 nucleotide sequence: TGTGCCTGGAGGGTAGGGTCCCGAACGGGGGGAGCTTTCTTT. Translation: CAWRVGSRTGGAFF.

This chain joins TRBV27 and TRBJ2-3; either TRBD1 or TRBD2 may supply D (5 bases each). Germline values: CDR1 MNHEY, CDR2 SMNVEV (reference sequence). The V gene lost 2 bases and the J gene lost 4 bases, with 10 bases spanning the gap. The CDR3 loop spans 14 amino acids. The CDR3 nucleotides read TGTGCCAGCAGTTTAATTCGGGGCGCAGATACGCAGTATTTT. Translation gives CASSLIRGADTQYF.

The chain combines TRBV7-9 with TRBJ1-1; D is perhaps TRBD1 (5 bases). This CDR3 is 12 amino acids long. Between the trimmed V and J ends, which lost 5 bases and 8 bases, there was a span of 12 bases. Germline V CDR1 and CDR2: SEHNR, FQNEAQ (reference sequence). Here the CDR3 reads CASSAGTAEAFF. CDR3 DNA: TGTGCCAGCAGCGCCGGGACGGCCGAAGCTTTCTTT.

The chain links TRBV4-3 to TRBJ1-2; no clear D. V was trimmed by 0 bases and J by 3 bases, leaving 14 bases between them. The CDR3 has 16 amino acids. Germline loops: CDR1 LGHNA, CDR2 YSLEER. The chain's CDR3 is CASSQEPPSPDYGYTF. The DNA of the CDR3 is TGCGCCAGCAGCCAAGAACCCCCCTCCCCAGACTATGGCTACACCTTC.

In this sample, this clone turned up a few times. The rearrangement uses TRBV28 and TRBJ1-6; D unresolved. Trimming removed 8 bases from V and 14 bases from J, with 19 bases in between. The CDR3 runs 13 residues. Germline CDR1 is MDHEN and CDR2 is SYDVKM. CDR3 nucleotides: TGTGCCAGCGGTCTAGCAAAGGCGCAAACCCTCCACTTT. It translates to CASGLAKAQTLHF.

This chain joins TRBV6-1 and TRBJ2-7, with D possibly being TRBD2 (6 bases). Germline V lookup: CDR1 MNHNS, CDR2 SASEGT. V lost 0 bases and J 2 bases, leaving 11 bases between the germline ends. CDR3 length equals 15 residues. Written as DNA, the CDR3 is TGTGCCAGCAGTGAAGCGGGGGGACCCACCTACGAGCAGTACTTC. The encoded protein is CASSEAGGPTYEQYF.

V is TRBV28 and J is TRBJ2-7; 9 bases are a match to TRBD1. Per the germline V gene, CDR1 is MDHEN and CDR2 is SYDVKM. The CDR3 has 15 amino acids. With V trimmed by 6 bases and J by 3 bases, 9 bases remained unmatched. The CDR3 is CASRLPGQGDYEQYF. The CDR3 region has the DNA TGTGCCAGCAGATTGCCGGGACAGGGTGACTACGAGCAGTACTTC. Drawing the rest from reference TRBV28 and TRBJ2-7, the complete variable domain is DVKVTQSSRYLVKRTGEKVFLECVQDMDHENMFWYRQDPGLGLRLIYFSYDVKMKEKGDIPEGYSVSREKKERFSLILESASTNQTSMYLCASRLPGQGDYEQYFGPGTRLTVT.